The 32 T cell receptor beta chains reported below all come from one sample, sequenced in a study of long-term antiretroviral therapy in people with HIV. Version v3.0 of the immunoSEQ assay was performed at survey level. TCRdb's copy holds only in-frame clones and misses some; the assay was immunoSEQ multiplex PCR. The table includes under 25,000 clones, around four fifths detected once. Sample: unsorted PBMCs, taken 1.6 years after starting antiretroviral therapy. The receptors come from a man aged 35 to 55 with HIV.

The chain combines TRBV9 with TRBJ2-5; TRBD2 agrees at 10 bases. Per the germline V gene, CDR1 is SGDLS and CDR2 is YYNGEE. CDR3 length: 15 amino acids. Trimming cost V 4 bases and J 5 bases; bases outside gene matches: 8. The CDR3 DNA is TGTGCCAGCAGCCTTGGAGCGGGAGGGCCGGAGACCCAGTACTTC. Protein product: CASSLGAGGPETQYF.

V gene TRBV5-4 combines with J gene TRBJ2-3; 8 bases are a match to TRBD2. The V segment lost 2 bases and the J segment 1 base; nucleotides outside the gene matches: 3. Germline V CDR1 and CDR2: SGHNT, YYREEE (reference sequence). The CDR3 has 15 amino acids. The CDR3 DNA sequence: TGTGCCAGCAGCTTTGAGACTAGCGGCACAGATACGCAGTATTTT. This codes for CASSFETSGTDTQYF.

The chain carries TRBV10-3 and TRBJ2-7, with D unresolved. Trimming removed 3 bases from V and 2 bases from J, with 2 bases in between. The CDR3 runs to 11 residues. Germline lookup yields CDR1 ENHRY and CDR2 SYGVKD. The CDR3 DNA follows: TGTGCCATCAGTGACGCCTACGAGCAGTACTTC. Its translation is CAISDAYEQYF.

The chain combines TRBV6-1 with TRBJ1-6, with TRBD1 matching 8 bases. The germline CDR1 and CDR2 sequences are MNHNS and SASEGT. The CDR3 is 15 amino acids. J gave up 6 bases and V 6 bases, and 7 bases lay outside the gene matches. Here the CDR3 DNA reads TGTGCCAGCAGAGAGTGGACAGGGATTAATTCACCCCTCCACTTT. This encodes CASREWTGINSPLHF.

CDR3 residues: CASSAGTDQETQYF. The CDR3 DNA follows: TGTGCCAGCAGCGCAGGGACAGACCAAGAGACCCAGTACTTC. V usage is TRBV9 and J usage is TRBJ2-5; 7 bases agree with TRBD1. The CDR3 consists of 14 residues. J lost 0 bases, V lost 3 bases, and 2 bases had no gene match. In germline, CDR1 is SGDLS, CDR2 YYNGEE.

The V call is TRBV5-1, the J call TRBJ2-3; D tentatively fits TRBD1 or TRBD2 (6 bases each). V was pared by 4 bases and J by 0 bases, with 15 bases between. The CDR3 is made up of 16 amino acids. In germline, CDR1 is SGHRS, CDR2 YFSETQ. CDR3 residues: CASSEPRGPSTDTQYF. The CDR3 DNA sequence: TGCGCCAGCAGCGAGCCTCGGGGGCCGAGCACAGATACGCAGTATTTT.

The chain uses TRBV5-1 and TRBJ2-2; D gene uncertain. The CDR3 spans 14 residues. The V end lost 2 bases, the J end lost 4 bases, and 9 bases lay between the germline ends. The germline CDR1 and CDR2 sequences are SGHRS and YFSETQ. In DNA form, the CDR3 reads TGCGCCAGCAGCTTTGGACCCGGCACCGGGGAGCTGTTTTTT. Translating it yields CASSFGPGTGELFF.

V usage is TRBV14 and J usage is TRBJ2-1, with 7 bases aligning to TRBD2. V dropped 0 bases and J dropped 4; count of bases not matched to a gene: 9. The CDR3 is made up of 17 amino acids. CDR1 and CDR2 (germline): SGHDN, FVKESK. The CDR3 sequence: CASSQDWGGGWYNEQFF. As DNA, the CDR3 is TGTGCCAGCAGCCAAGATTGGGGGGGTGGGTGGTACAATGAGCAGTTCTTC.

This rearrangement joins TRBV19 to TRBJ2-2; D tentatively reads TRBD1 or TRBD2 (6 bases each). The germline gives CDR1 LNHDA, CDR2 SQIVND (reference sequence). This CDR3 has 19 residues. The germline V and J ends were trimmed by 7 bases and 2 bases, with 26 bases remaining between them. For the CDR3, the DNA is TGTGCCAGTACCTCAAGGGGGGTAGGGAAAAGTATAAACACCGGGGAGCTGTTTTTT. It encodes CASTSRGVGKSINTGELFF.

The V and J genes are TRBV30 and TRBJ2-2; the D is unclear. V lost 3 bases, J lost 3 bases, and 8 bases lay in between. This CDR3 region has 13 residues. Germline loops: CDR1 GTSNPN, CDR2 SVGIG (reference sequence). The CDR3 loop reads CAWRAYYTGELFF. CDR3 bases: TGTGCCTGGAGAGCCTATTACACCGGGGAGCTGTTTTTT.

The chain uses TRBV5-1 and TRBJ2-3; 7 nucleotides align to TRBD2. The CDR3 extends over 15 amino acids. Trimming took 5 bases from V and 4 from J; bases not matched to a gene: 10. Germline V gives CDR1 SGHRS, CDR2 YFSETQ. The CDR3 is CASSTSGVVADTQYF. The CDR3 DNA reads as TGCGCCAGCAGTACGAGCGGGGTCGTTGCAGATACGCAGTATTTT.

The chain carries TRBV5-1 and TRBJ1-2, with 9 nucleotides matching TRBD1. The germline CDR1 and CDR2 sequences are SGHRS and YFSETQ. Trimming removed 3 bases from V and 3 bases from J; junction bases left unmatched: 9. The CDR3 covers 16 residues. In DNA, the CDR3 is TGCGCCAGCAGCTCCGGGACAGGGAATATCGACTATGGCTACACCTTC. Protein sequence: CASSSGTGNIDYGYTF.

V is TRBV2 and J is TRBJ2-1; D may correspond to TRBD1 or TRBD2 (5 bases each). Germline V lookup: CDR1 SNHLY, CDR2 FYNNEI. The CDR3 contains 15 residues. Trimming stripped 7 bases from V and 0 bases from J, with 13 bases between. The CDR3 nucleotides are TGTGCCAGCAAGAAAGGGACCAACTCCTACAATGAGCAGTTCTTC. Its protein product is CASKKGTNSYNEQFF.

This sequence joins TRBV5-6 and TRBJ1-2; possible D gene TRBD1, 6 bases. V shed 0 bases and J shed 11 bases, with 14 bases lying between them. The CDR3 is 13 amino acids. CDR1 and CDR2 (germline): SGHDT, YYEEEE. CDR3 sequence (DNA): TGTGCCAGCAGCTTGGACTTGACAGGAGGGTACACCTTC. This gives the protein CASSLDLTGGYTF.

This clone was found once. The genes are TRBV6-5 and TRBJ1-2; maybe TRBD1 (5 bases). The V gene's germline CDR1 is MNHEY and CDR2 SVGAGI. V lost 0 bases to trimming and J lost 8 bases, with 19 bases between them. The CDR3 is 16 residues long. The CDR3 sequence is CASSYSIGAGREGYTF. The CDR3, as DNA: TGTGCCAGCAGTTACTCAATAGGGGCAGGGAGGGAAGGCTACACCTTC.

This sequence joins TRBV7-8 and TRBJ2-7, with no clear D. The germline gives CDR1 SGHVS, CDR2 FQNEAQ. The V end lost 3 bases, the J end lost 6 bases, and 12 bases lay between the germline ends. The length of the CDR3 is 13 residues. The CDR3 region has the DNA TGTGCCAGCAGCTTGATCCAGGCTGGCGAGCAGTACTTC. Translating gives CASSLIQAGEQYF.

The rearrangement links TRBV2 to TRBJ2-1; possible D gene TRBD1, 6 bases. This CDR3 region has 14 residues. Germline CDR1 and CDR2: SNHLY and FYNNEI. Trimming removed 5 bases from V and 4 bases from J, with 12 bases in between. The CDR3 nucleotides read TGTGCCAGCAGTAAGGGGGTACAGTACAATGAGCAGTTCTTC. It is translated as CASSKGVQYNEQFF.

This clone was counted a single time. The genes are TRBV9 and TRBJ2-2, with TRBD2 matching 8 bases. The CDR3 contains 15 residues. The ends lost 4 bases at V and 5 bases at J; junction bases unmatched: 7. CDR1 and CDR2 (germline): SGDLS, YYNGEE. CDR3 coding DNA: TGTGCCAGCAGCTTTAGGACTAGCAATACCGGGGAGCTGTTTTTT. Amino acid sequence: CASSFRTSNTGELFF.

The gene calls are TRBV18 and TRBJ2-7; 9 positions agree with TRBD1. V dropped 3 bases and J dropped 3; count of bases not matched to a gene: 6. From germline, CDR1 is KGHSH and CDR2 LQKENI. The CDR3 consists of 15 residues. This chain's CDR3 is CASSPGQGAGYEQYF. DNA for the CDR3: TGTGCCAGCTCACCGGGACAGGGAGCAGGCTACGAGCAGTACTTC. Looking up the rest from reference TRBV18 and TRBJ2-7 gives the full variable domain: NAGVMQNPRHLVRRRGQEARLRCSPMKGHSHVYWYRQLPEEGLKFMVYLQKENIIDESGMPKERFSAEFPKEGPSILRIQQVVRGDSAAYFCASSPGQGAGYEQYFGPGTRLTVT.

The CDR3 sequence: CASESTYNEQFF. The CDR3 region has the DNA TGTGCCAGCGAAAGCACCTACAATGAGCAGTTCTTC. The chain links TRBV6-6 to TRBJ2-1; no definite D call. This CDR3 spans 12 amino acids. V was cut by 8 bases and J by 2 bases, with 7 bases left in between. Germline V gives CDR1 MNHNY, CDR2 SVGAGI (reference sequence).

The V gene is TRBV9, the J gene TRBJ2-1; the D gene is possibly TRBD1 (5 bases). Germline V lookup: CDR1 SGDLS, CDR2 YYNGEE. The ends were cut back, 0 bases at V and 9 bases at J, with 19 bases in the middle. The CDR3 is 16 amino acids. The CDR3 nucleotides are TGTGCCAGCAGCGTAGGCCCGGCACTTGGACAAAGTGAGCAGTTCTTC. Protein: CASSVGPALGQSEQFF.

This clone was observed once. This sequence joins TRBV10-3 and TRBJ2-3; 7 bases are a match to TRBD2. The CDR3 runs to 14 residues. The junction had 7 bases not matched to a gene; V was cut back by 7 bases and J by 3 bases. CDR1 and CDR2 from the germline V gene are ENHRY and SYGVKD. The CDR3 protein is CAINRREGTDTQYF. CDR3 coding DNA: TGTGCCATCAACAGGAGGGAGGGAACAGATACGCAGTATTTT.

The chain links TRBV14 to TRBJ2-1; D is unclear. Germline-derived CDR1 and CDR2 are SGHDN and FVKESK. Deletions cut 5 bases from V and 6 bases from J, with 14 bases between. The CDR3 is made up of 14 amino acids. The CDR3 reads CASSVQMGSNEQFF. DNA for the CDR3: TGTGCCAGCAGCGTCCAAATGGGGTCCAATGAGCAGTTCTTC.

The CDR3 loop is CASSLALRPYEQYF. The CDR3 DNA reads as TGTGCCAGCAGCTTAGCCCTTCGCCCCTACGAGCAGTACTTC. The chain recombines TRBV11-2 with TRBJ2-7; D is ambiguous. V was trimmed by 1 base and J by 2 bases, leaving 9 bases between them. This CDR3 is built from 14 residues. Germline CDR1 is SGHAT and CDR2 is FQNNGV.

This clone was detected once. The chain combines TRBV6-5 with TRBJ1-5; 9 bases line up with TRBD1. J was trimmed by 7 bases and V by 6 bases; bases with no gene match: 10. CDR3 length equals 15 residues. Germline CDR1 and CDR2: MNHEY and SVGAGI. The CDR3 is CASSANTGGPQPQHF. CDR3 in DNA: TGTGCCAGCAGCGCCAACACAGGGGGCCCGCAGCCCCAGCATTTT.

The rearrangement joins TRBV30 to TRBJ1-1; no clear D gene. Germline V CDR1 and CDR2: GTSNPN, SVGIG (reference sequence). The length of the CDR3 is 13 residues. V lost 6 bases and J 1 base, leaving 12 bases between the germline ends. In DNA, the CDR3 is TGTGCCTGTGAGGCGGCAGAGAACACTGAAGCTTTCTTT. This gives the protein CACEAAENTEAFF.

This rearrangement joins TRBV7-2 to TRBJ1-5; 8 bases fit TRBD1. CDR1 and CDR2 (germline): SGHTA, FQGNSA. The CDR3 runs 15 residues. The ends lost 4 bases at V and 7 bases at J; junction bases unmatched: 9. CDR3 nucleotides: TGTGCCAGCAGCTCGACCGGCAGGGGGCTACAGCCCCAGCATTTT. It yields the protein CASSSTGRGLQPQHF.

J is TRBJ1-1 and V is TRBV29-1; D not certain. Germline V gene sequence: CDR1 SQVTM, CDR2 ANQGSEA. The CDR3 is 11 residues long. Trimming stripped 4 bases from V and 0 bases from J, with 3 bases between. The CDR3 coding sequence is TGCAGCGTTGTGGTGAACACTGAAGCTTTCTTT. Translating it yields CSVVVNTEAFF.

This clone was counted a single time. The chain uses TRBV5-6 and TRBJ2-5, with 8 bases that match TRBD1. The germline V gene encodes CDR1 SGHDT and CDR2 YYEEEE. The CDR3 length is 18 residues. V lost 2 bases and J lost 5; bases outside the gene matches: 17. Written as DNA, the CDR3 is TGTGCCAGCAGCTTTTTGGGGACCGGGCAGGGGGCTTTCGAGACCCAGTACTTC. Its protein product is CASSFLGTGQGAFETQYF.

A single count supports this clone. This rearrangement joins TRBV15 to TRBJ2-1, with 12 bases matching TRBD2. CDR3 size: 16 residues. J was trimmed by 5 bases and V by 1 base; bases with no gene match: 3. Germline-derived CDR1 and CDR2 are LNHNV and YYDKDF (reference sequence). CDR3 sequence: CATSRGLAGVDNEQFF. The CDR3 nucleotides read TGTGCCACCAGCAGAGGACTAGCGGGAGTGGACAATGAGCAGTTCTTC. Full variable domain (rest looked up from reference TRBV15 and TRBJ2-1): DAMVIQNPRYQVTQFGKPVTLSCSQTLNHNVMYWYQQKSSQAPKLLFHYYDKDFNNEADTPDNFQSRRPNTSFCFLDIRSPGLGDTAMYLCATSRGLAGVDNEQFFGPGTRLTVL.

The chain has TRBV25-1 and TRBJ2-7; tentative D call: TRBD2 (5 bases). Germline V gives CDR1 MGHDK, CDR2 SYGVNS. Trimming took 5 bases from V and 2 from J, leaving 10 bases between them. This CDR3 is built from 13 residues. CDR3 bases: TGTGCCAGCAGTAGGGAGTTCCCCTACGAGCAGTACTTC. Protein sequence: CASSREFPYEQYF.

The chain joins TRBV4-1 to TRBJ1-4, with 7 bases aligning to TRBD1. The CDR3 extends over 14 amino acids. The germline gives CDR1 MGHRA, CDR2 YSYEKL. V gave up 1 base and J gave up 7 bases; unmatched junction bases: 3. This chain's CDR3 is CASSQGQGSEKLFF. The CDR3 DNA follows: TGCGCCAGCAGCCAAGGACAGGGCTCTGAAAAACTGTTTTTT.